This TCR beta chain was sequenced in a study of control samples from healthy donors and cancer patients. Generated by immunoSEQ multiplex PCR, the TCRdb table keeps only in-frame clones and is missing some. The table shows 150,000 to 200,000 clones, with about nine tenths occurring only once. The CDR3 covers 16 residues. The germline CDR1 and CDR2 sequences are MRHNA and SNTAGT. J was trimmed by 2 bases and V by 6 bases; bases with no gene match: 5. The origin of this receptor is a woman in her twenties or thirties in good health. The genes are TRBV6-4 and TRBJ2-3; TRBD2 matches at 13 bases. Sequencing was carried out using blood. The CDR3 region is CASSATSGGATDTQYF. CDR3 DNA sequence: TGTGCCAGCAGCGCCACTAGCGGGGGGGCCACAGATACGCAGTATTTT.